The 22 T cell receptor beta chains below were found in one sample sequenced in a study of blood T cell repertoires in COVID-19. Assay used: immunoSEQ multiplex PCR; TCRdb lists only in-frame clones, some missing. The sample includes hundreds of thousands of clones, around 87% of them seen just once. The sample was PBMCs or T cells enriched from blood (not recorded which). Receptors originate from a man younger than 30 who had recovered from COVID-19.

The chain couples TRBV25-1 to TRBJ2-3; 7 bases align to TRBD2. The CDR3 is 16 residues long. The germline CDR1 and CDR2 sequences are MGHDK and SYGVNS. Trimming removed 2 bases from V and 2 bases from J; junction bases left unmatched: 7. The CDR3 reads CASSELAGDHTDTQYF. For the CDR3, the DNA is TGTGCCAGCAGTGAACTCGCGGGGGACCACACAGATACGCAGTATTTT.

The CDR3 loop reads CASSQDLRQGTSYGYTF. CDR3 coding DNA: TGCGCCAGCAGCCAAGATCTTCGACAGGGGACCTCCTATGGCTACACCTTC. The gene calls are TRBV4-1 and TRBJ1-2; 8 positions agree with TRBD1. The CDR3 covers 17 residues. Germline V gene lookup returns CDR1 MGHRA and CDR2 YSYEKL. Trimming at V came to 0 bases and at J to 4 bases, leaving 10 bases not matched to a gene.

The count of this clone is one. V gene TRBV4-1 combines with J gene TRBJ2-5, with TRBD2 as a possible D gene (6 bases). V was shortened by 1 base and J by 3 bases, with 9 bases between the two germline ends. The V gene's germline CDR1 is MGHRA and CDR2 YSYEKL. The CDR3 runs 14 residues. The CDR3 loop reads CASSQVGGEETQYF. In DNA form, the CDR3 reads TGCGCCAGCAGCCAAGTCGGCGGGGAAGAGACCCAGTACTTC.

The chain combines TRBV3-1 (or the pseudogene TRBV3-2) with TRBJ1-1; 9 positions agree with TRBD1. Germline loops: CDR1 LGHDT, CDR2 YNNKEL (reference sequence). After removal of 2 bases from V and 1 base from J, the junction contained 5 bases not matched to a gene. The CDR3 sequence is 16 residues long. The CDR3 here is CASSQPMGQGNTEAFF. CDR3 DNA sequence: TGTGCCAGCAGCCAACCCATGGGACAGGGGAACACTGAAGCTTTCTTT.

This chain connects TRBV19 to TRBJ1-1; no reliable D call. Trimming pared 0 bases from V and 6 bases from J, leaving 11 bases between. The CDR3 is made up of 14 amino acids. Germline V CDR1 and CDR2: LNHDA, SQIVND (reference sequence). CDR3 sequence reads: CASSIETGFAEAFF. The CDR3 DNA is TGTGCCAGTAGTATAGAAACCGGGTTCGCTGAAGCTTTCTTT.

The chain combines TRBV5-4 with TRBJ2-3; a weak D match, TRBD1 (5 bases). The germline V and J ends were trimmed by 9 bases and 1 base, with 15 bases remaining between them. In germline, CDR1 is SGHNT, CDR2 YYREEE (reference sequence). CDR3 length: 14 amino acids. The CDR3 protein is CATSLGPGTDTQYF. DNA of the CDR3: TGTGCCACCTCATTGGGGCCAGGCACAGATACGCAGTATTTT. The full variable domain, with the rest looked up from reference TRBV5-4 and TRBJ2-3, is ETGVTQSPTHLIKTRGQQVTLRCSSQSGHNTVSWYQQALGQGPQFIFQYYREEENGRGNFPPRFSGLQFPNYSSELNVNALELDDSALYLCATSLGPGTDTQYFGPGTRLTVL.

The chain employs TRBV4-1 and TRBJ2-3; tentative D call: TRBD2 (5 bases). The V end was cut by 0 bases, the J end by 0 bases, with 16 bases between. Germline CDR1 is MGHRA and CDR2 is YSYEKL. The CDR3 extends over 18 amino acids. The CDR3 coding sequence is TGCGCCAGCAGCCAAGAAGGAGGCGCTAGAGTAAGCACAGATACGCAGTATTTT. It translates to CASSQEGGARVSTDTQYF.

The chain joins TRBV3-1 (or the pseudogene TRBV3-2) to TRBJ1-2, with 9 bases fitting TRBD1. Germline trimming cut 2 bases from V and 8 bases from J; bases unmatched to any gene: 12. This CDR3 has 16 amino acids. Germline lookup yields CDR1 LGHDT and CDR2 YNNKEL (reference sequence). The CDR3 nucleotides are TGTGCCAGCAGCCAAATACCTGGACAGGGGCCCTACGGCTACACCTTC. Its protein product is CASSQIPGQGPYGYTF.

The chain couples TRBV28 to TRBJ2-6; 8 nucleotides agree with TRBD1. Germline trimming cut 8 bases from V and 2 bases from J; bases unmatched to any gene: 14. Looked up from germline, CDR1 is MDHEN and CDR2 is SYDVKM. The CDR3 consists of 18 residues. This CDR3 is CASETDRTGSTGANVLTF. CDR3 sequence (DNA): TGTGCCAGCGAAACCGACAGGACAGGGAGTACTGGGGCCAACGTCCTGACTTTC.

The chain is built from TRBV3-1 (or the pseudogene TRBV3-2) and TRBJ1-1, with D unresolved. The germline V and J ends were trimmed by 4 bases and 7 bases, with 10 bases remaining between them. Germline lookup yields CDR1 LGHDT and CDR2 YNNKEL (reference sequence). The CDR3 has 12 amino acids. CDR3 sequence (DNA): TGTGCCAGCAGCCCACTAGCCGGTGAAGCTTTCTTT. Its translation is CASSPLAGEAFF.

The chain has TRBV11-3 and TRBJ2-2, with TRBD2 matching over 9 bases. In germline, CDR1 is SGHNT, CDR2 YENEEA. The CDR3 is 15 amino acids. Trimming at V came to 3 bases and at J to 6 bases, leaving 5 bases not matched to a gene. The CDR3 DNA reads as TGTGCCAGCAGCTTTAGCGGGGGTATCGCCGGGGAGCTGTTTTTT. Translation gives CASSFSGGIAGELFF.

This chain uses TRBV6-2 or TRBV6-3 with TRBJ2-2, with 12 bases fitting TRBD2. CDR3 size: 17 residues. V dropped 5 bases and J dropped 3; count of bases not matched to a gene: 7. The V gene's germline CDR1 is MNHEY and CDR2 SVGEGT. For the CDR3, the DNA is TGTGCCAGCAGTAAGCTAGCGGGGGGGTTCGACACCGGGGAGCTGTTTTTT. Its translation is CASSKLAGGFDTGELFF.

J is TRBJ2-3 and V is TRBV28; tentatively, D is TRBD2 (6 bases). The CDR3 spans 15 residues. Germline-derived CDR1 and CDR2 are MDHEN and SYDVKM. V was cut by 5 bases and J by 4 bases, with 16 bases left in between. The CDR3 loop reads CASSPSLALADTQYF. The CDR3 nucleotides read TGTGCCAGCAGTCCCTCCCTAGCGCTCGCAGATACGCAGTATTTT.

V gene TRBV16 combines with J gene TRBJ1-2, with D unresolved. With 1 base removed from V and 5 bases from J, the gap between germline ends came to 8 bases. Per germline, CDR1 KGHSY and CDR2 FQNENV. The CDR3 totals 13 residues. CDR3 sequence: CASSQLQIYGYTF. CDR3 nucleotides: TGTGCCAGCAGCCAATTGCAGATTTATGGCTACACCTTC. Full variable domain (missing parts from reference TRBV16 and TRBJ1-2): GEEVAQTPKHLVRGEGQKAKLYCAPIKGHSYVFWYQQVLKNEFKFLISFQNENVFDETGMPKERFSAKCLPNSPCSLEIQATKLEDSAVYFCASSQLQIYGYTFGSGTRLTVV.

V usage is TRBV7-9 and J usage is TRBJ2-7, with TRBD1 matching over 9 bases. The CDR3 is made up of 14 amino acids. Trimming cost V 5 bases and J 3 bases; bases outside gene matches: 5. Germline V gene sequence: CDR1 SEHNR, CDR2 FQNEAQ (reference sequence). CDR3 sequence reads: CASSLTTGGYEQYF. The CDR3 DNA sequence: TGTGCCAGCAGCCTCACGACAGGGGGCTACGAGCAGTACTTC.

This rearrangement joins TRBV4-1 to TRBJ1-2; no clear D. The V end was cut by 0 bases, the J end by 2 bases, with 16 bases between. The CDR3 has 17 residues. CDR1 is MGHRA and CDR2 is YSYEKL in the germline V gene. The CDR3 spells CASSQDLRRGANYGYTF. The CDR3 DNA reads as TGCGCCAGCAGCCAAGATCTTAGGCGAGGCGCGAACTATGGCTACACCTTC.

The V gene is TRBV19, the J gene TRBJ1-2; the D gene is possibly TRBD1 (6 bases). CDR3 size: 15 residues. The V and J ends lost 9 bases and 1 base respectively, with 18 bases between them. Germline CDR1 is LNHDA and CDR2 is SQIVND (reference sequence). The CDR3 region is CARPTRGRGNYGYTF. CDR3 nucleotide sequence: TGTGCCAGACCCACCAGGGGTAGGGGTAACTATGGCTACACCTTC.

The V gene is TRBV6-5, the J gene TRBJ2-7; 11 bases are shared with TRBD2. Germline V gives CDR1 MNHEY, CDR2 SVGAGI. The CDR3 loop spans 15 amino acids. V dropped 8 bases and J dropped 1; count of bases not matched to a gene: 7. CDR3 region: CASFPGTSGSYEQYF. DNA for the CDR3: TGTGCCAGCTTCCCCGGGACTAGCGGATCCTACGAGCAGTACTTC.

CDR3 amino acids: CAWTLWGRTAYNEQFF. The CDR3 DNA reads as TGTGCCTGGACTCTCTGGGGGCGTACAGCCTACAATGAGCAGTTCTTC. The chain links TRBV30 to TRBJ2-1; D possibly corresponds to TRBD1 (6 bases). CDR1 is GTSNPN, CDR2 SVGIG, per germline (reference sequence). The CDR3 is 16 residues long. V was trimmed by 4 bases and J by 2 bases, leaving 18 bases between them.

The V call is TRBV29-1, the J call TRBJ2-7; TRBD1 might be the D (5 bases). Looked up from germline, CDR1 is SQVTM and CDR2 is ANQGSEA. Trimming removed 6 bases from V and 5 bases from J, with 17 bases in between. The CDR3 runs 13 residues. The CDR3 nucleotides read TGCAGCGTGATCGACAGATATGAGCACGAGCAGTACTTC. It specifies CSVIDRYEHEQYF.

A few counts support this clone. The chain uses TRBV19 and TRBJ1-1, with D perhaps matching TRBD1 (6 bases). CDR1 is LNHDA, CDR2 SQIVND, per germline (reference sequence). The CDR3 is 15 residues long. The V gene lost 1 base and the J gene lost 0 bases, with 9 bases spanning the gap. CDR3 bases: TGTGCCAGTAGTATAGGGGGGCGCATGAACACTGAAGCTTTCTTT. The encoded protein is CASSIGGRMNTEAFF.

The chain joins TRBV2 to TRBJ2-3; 7 bases are a match to TRBD2. V shed 6 bases, J shed 3 bases, and the junction held 9 bases outside the gene matches. Germline V gene sequence: CDR1 SNHLY, CDR2 FYNNEI. This CDR3 spans 15 amino acids. In DNA, the CDR3 is TGTGCCAGCAGACCCAGACTAGCTGGGACAGATACGCAGTATTTT. It specifies CASRPRLAGTDTQYF.